The entry that follows covers one TCR beta chain sequence. This sample is part of a study of cytomegalovirus exposure and HLA in healthy donors. With 0 bases removed from V and 4 bases from J, the gap between germline ends came to 5 bases. The germline CDR1 and CDR2 sequences are SGDLS and YYNGEE. The CDR3 contains 13 residues. This PCR relied on a set of 60 Vbeta primers and 13 Jbeta primers. Data came from immunoSEQ multiplex PCR; TCRdb stores just in-frame clones and leaves some out. The sample yields approximately 80,000 clones, 70% to 80% seen once. The TCR comes from a man aged 30-40 years in good health and CMV-seropositive. V is TRBV9 and J is TRBJ2-1; D possibly corresponds to TRBD1 (5 bases). Sequencing was done on a sample of PBMCs. The CDR3 reads CASSVAGYNEQFF. CDR3 DNA: TGTGCCAGCAGCGTAGCAGGGTACAATGAGCAGTTCTTC.